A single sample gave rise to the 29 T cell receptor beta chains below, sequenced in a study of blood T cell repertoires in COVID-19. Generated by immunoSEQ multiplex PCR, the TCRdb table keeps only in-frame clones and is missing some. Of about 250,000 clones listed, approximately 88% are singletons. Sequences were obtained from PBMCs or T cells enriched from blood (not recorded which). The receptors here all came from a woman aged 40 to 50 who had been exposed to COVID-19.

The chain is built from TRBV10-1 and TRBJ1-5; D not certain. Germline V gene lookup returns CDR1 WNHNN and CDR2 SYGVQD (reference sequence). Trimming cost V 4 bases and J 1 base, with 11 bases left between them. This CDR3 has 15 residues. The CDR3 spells CASSGGRESNQPQHF. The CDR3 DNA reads TGCGCCAGCAGTGGGGGTCGGGAGAGCAATCAGCCCCAGCATTTT.

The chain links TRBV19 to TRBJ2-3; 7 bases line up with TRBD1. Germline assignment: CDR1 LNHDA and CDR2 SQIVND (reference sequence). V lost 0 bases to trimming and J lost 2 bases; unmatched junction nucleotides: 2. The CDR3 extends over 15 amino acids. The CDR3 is CASSIEGQITDTQYF. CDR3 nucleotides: TGTGCCAGTAGTATAGAGGGACAGATCACAGATACGCAGTATTTT.

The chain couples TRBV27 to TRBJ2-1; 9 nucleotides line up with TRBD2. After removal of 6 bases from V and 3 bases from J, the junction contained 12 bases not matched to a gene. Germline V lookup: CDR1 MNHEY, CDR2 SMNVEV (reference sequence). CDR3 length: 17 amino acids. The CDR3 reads CASSLWVGSGGYNEQFF. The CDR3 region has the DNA TGTGCCAGCAGCCTTTGGGTGGGTAGCGGGGGCTACAATGAGCAGTTCTTC.

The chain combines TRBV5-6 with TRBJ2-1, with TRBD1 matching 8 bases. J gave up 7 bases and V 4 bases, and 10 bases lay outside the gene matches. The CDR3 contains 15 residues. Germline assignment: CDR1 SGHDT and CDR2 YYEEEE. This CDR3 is CASSHFGQGRNEQFF. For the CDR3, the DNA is TGTGCCAGCAGCCATTTCGGACAGGGTAGGAATGAGCAGTTCTTC. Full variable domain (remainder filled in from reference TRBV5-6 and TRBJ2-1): DAGVTQSPTHLIKTRGQQVTLRCSPKSGHDTVSWYQQALGQGPQFIFQYYEEEERQRGNFPDRFSGHQFPNYSSELNVNALLLGDSALYLCASSHFGQGRNEQFFGPGTRLTVL.

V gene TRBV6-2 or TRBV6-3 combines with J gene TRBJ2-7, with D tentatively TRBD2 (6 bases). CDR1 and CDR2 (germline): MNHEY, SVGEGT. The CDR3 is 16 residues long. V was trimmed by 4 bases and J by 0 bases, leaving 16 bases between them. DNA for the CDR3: TGTGCCAGCAGTTCCCAAGGACTACCCTTCTCCTACGAGCAGTACGTC. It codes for CASSSQGLPFSYEQYV.

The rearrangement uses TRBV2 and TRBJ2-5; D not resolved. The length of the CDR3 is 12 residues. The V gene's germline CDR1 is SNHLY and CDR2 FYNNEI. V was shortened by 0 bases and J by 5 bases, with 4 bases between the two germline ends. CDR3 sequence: CASSEASETQYF. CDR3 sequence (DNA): TGTGCCAGCAGTGAAGCGTCGGAGACCCAGTACTTC.

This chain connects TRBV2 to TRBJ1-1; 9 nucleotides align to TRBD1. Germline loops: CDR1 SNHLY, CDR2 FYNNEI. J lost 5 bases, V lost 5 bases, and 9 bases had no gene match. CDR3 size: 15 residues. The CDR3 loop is CASSKKGQGGTEAFF. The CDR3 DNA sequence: TGTGCCAGCAGTAAGAAGGGACAGGGCGGGACTGAAGCTTTCTTT.

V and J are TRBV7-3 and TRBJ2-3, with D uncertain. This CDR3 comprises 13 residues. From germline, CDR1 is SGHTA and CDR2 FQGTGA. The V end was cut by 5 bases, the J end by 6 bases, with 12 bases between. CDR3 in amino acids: CASSPSPPDTQYF. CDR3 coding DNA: TGTGCCAGCAGCCCTTCTCCCCCGGATACGCAGTATTTT.

CDR3 coding DNA: TGTGCCAGCAGTTCAAGGACAGGGGTTCAGCCCCAGCATTTT. Translating it yields CASSSRTGVQPQHF. The V gene is TRBV6-5, the J gene TRBJ1-5, with 9 bases identical to TRBD1. Trimming removed 4 bases from V and 6 bases from J; junction bases left unmatched: 4. Looked up from germline, CDR1 is MNHEY and CDR2 is SVGAGI. The CDR3 runs 14 residues.

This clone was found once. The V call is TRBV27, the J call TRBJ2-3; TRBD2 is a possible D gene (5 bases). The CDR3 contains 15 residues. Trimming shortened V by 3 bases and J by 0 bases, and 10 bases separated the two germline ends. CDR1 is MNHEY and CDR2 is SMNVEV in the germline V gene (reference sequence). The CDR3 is CASSFGRVSTDTQYF. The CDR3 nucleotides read TGTGCCAGCAGTTTTGGGCGGGTGAGCACAGATACGCAGTATTTT.

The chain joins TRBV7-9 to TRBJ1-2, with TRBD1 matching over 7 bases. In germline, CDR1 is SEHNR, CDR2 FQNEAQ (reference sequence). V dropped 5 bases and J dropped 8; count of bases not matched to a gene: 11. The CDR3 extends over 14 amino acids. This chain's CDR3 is CASSDRADSGGYTF. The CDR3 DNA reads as TGTGCCAGCAGCGACAGGGCGGACTCGGGCGGCTACACCTTC.

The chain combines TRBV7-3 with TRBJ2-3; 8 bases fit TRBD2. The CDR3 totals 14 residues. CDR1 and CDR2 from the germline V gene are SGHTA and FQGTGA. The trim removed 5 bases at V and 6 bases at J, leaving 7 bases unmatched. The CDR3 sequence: CASSQRTSRDTQYF. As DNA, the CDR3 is TGTGCCAGCAGCCAACGGACTAGCAGGGATACGCAGTATTTT.

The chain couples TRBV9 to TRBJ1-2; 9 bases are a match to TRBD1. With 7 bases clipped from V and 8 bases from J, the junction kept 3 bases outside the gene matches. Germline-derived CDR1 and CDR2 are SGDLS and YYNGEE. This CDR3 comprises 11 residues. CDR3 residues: CASGQGIGYTF. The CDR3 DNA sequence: TGTGCCAGCGGACAGGGGATAGGCTACACCTTC. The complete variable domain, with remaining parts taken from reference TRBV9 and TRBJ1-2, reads DSGVTQTPKHLITATGQRVTLRCSPRSGDLSVYWYQQSLDQGLQFLIQYYNGEERAKGNILERFSAQQFPDLHSELNLSSLELGDSALYFCASGQGIGYTFGSGTRLTVV.

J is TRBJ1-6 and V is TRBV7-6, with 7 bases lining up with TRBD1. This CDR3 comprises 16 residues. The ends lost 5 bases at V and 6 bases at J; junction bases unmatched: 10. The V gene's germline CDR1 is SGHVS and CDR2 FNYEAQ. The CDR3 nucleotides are TGTGCCAGCAGCGGGGGACAGTCCACCTTTAATTCACCCCTCCACTTT. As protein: CASSGGQSTFNSPLHF.

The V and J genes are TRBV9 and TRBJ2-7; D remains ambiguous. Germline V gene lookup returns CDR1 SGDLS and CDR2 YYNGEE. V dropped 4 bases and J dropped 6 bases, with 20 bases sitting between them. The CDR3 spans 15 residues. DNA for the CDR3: TGTGCCAGCAGCCCCCCTTCACTTGGGCACAGCGAGCAGTACTTC. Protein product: CASSPPSLGHSEQYF.

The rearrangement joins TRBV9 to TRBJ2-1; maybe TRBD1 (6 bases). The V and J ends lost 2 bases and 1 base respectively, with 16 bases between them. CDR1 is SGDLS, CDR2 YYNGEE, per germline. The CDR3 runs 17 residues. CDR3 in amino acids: CASSVELQGTSYNEQFF. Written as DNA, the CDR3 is TGTGCCAGCAGCGTCGAACTACAGGGCACGTCCTACAATGAGCAGTTCTTC. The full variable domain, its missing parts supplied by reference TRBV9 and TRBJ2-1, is DSGVTQTPKHLITATGQRVTLRCSPRSGDLSVYWYQQSLDQGLQFLIQYYNGEERAKGNILERFSAQQFPDLHSELNLSSLELGDSALYFCASSVELQGTSYNEQFFGPGTRLTVL.

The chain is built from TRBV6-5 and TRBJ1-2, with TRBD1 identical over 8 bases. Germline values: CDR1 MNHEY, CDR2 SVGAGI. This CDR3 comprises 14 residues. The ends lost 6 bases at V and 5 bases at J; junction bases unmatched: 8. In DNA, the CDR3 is TGTGCCAGCAGCAACGACAGGGGCGCTTATGGCTACACCTTC. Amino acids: CASSNDRGAYGYTF.

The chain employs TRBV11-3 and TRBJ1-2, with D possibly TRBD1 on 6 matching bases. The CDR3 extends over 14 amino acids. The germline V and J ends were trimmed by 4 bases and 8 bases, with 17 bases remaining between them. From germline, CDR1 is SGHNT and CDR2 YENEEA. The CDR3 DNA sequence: TGTGCCAGCAGCTATTCAGGGGCCCGTTGGGGCTACACCTTC. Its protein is CASSYSGARWGYTF.

For the CDR3, the DNA is TGTGCCAGCAGCTCGACAGCGTTTTATGGCTACACCTTC. Its translation: CASSSTAFYGYTF. The V and J genes are TRBV7-2 and TRBJ1-2; D possibly corresponds to TRBD1 (5 bases). Germline CDR1 is SGHTA and CDR2 is FQGNSA. The CDR3 has 13 amino acids. V lost 4 bases, J lost 5 bases, and 11 bases lay in between.

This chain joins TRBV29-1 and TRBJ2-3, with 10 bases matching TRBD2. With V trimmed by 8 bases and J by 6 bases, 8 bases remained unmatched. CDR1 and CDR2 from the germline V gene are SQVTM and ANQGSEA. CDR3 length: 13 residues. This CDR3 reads CSNKQGLADTQYF. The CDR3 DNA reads TGCAGCAACAAACAGGGACTAGCGGATACGCAGTATTTT.

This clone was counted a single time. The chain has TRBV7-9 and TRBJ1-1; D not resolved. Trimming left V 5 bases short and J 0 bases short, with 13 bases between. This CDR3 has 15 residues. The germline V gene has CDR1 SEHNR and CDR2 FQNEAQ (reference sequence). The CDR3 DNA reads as TGTGCCAGCAGCCCTCCCCGAGGGATGAACACTGAAGCTTTCTTT. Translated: CASSPPRGMNTEAFF.

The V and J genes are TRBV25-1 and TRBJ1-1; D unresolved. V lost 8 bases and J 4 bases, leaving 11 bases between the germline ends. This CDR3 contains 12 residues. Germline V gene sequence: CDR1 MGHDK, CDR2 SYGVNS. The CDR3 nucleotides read TGTGCCAGCGGCGGTGAGGCCACTGAAGCTTTCTTT. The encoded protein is CASGGEATEAFF.

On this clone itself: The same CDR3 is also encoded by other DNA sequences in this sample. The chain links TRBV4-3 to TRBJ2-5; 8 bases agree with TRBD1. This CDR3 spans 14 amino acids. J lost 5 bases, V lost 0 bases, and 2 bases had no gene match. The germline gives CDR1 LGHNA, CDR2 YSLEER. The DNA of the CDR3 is TGCGCCAGCAGCCAAGACAGGGGGCGGGAGACCCAGTACTTC. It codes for CASSQDRGRETQYF.

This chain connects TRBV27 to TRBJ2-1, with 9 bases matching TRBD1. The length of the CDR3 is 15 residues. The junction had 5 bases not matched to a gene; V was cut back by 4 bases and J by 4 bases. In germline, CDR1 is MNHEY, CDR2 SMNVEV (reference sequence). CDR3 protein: CASSYTDRGYNEQFF. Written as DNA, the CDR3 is TGTGCCAGCAGTTATACGGACAGGGGATACAATGAGCAGTTCTTC.

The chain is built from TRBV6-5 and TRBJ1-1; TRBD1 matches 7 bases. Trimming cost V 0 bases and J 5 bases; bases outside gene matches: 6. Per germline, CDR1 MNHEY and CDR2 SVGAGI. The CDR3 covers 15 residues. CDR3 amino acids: CASSYSTGRGTEAFF. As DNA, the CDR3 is TGTGCCAGCAGTTACTCGACAGGGCGCGGGACTGAAGCTTTCTTT.

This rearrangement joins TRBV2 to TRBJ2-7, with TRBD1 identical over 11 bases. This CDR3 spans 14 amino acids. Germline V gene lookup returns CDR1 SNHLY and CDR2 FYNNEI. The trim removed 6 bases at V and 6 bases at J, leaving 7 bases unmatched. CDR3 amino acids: CASRGTGGLGEQYF. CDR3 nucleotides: TGTGCCAGCAGGGGGACAGGGGGTCTAGGCGAGCAGTACTTC.

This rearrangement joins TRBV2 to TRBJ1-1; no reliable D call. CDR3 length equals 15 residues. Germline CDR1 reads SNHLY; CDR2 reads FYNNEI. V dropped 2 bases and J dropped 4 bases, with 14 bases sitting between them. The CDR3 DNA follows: TGTGCCAGCAGTGAATGGGTTGGGTCGGGCACTGAAGCTTTCTTT. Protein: CASSEWVGSGTEAFF.

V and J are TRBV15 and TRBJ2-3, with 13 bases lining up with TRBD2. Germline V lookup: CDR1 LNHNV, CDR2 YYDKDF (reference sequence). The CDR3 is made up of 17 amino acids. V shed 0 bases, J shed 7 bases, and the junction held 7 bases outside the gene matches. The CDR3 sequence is CATSRDRTSGGEYTQYF. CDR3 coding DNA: TGTGCCACCAGCAGAGATCGAACTAGCGGGGGGGAATATACGCAGTATTTT.

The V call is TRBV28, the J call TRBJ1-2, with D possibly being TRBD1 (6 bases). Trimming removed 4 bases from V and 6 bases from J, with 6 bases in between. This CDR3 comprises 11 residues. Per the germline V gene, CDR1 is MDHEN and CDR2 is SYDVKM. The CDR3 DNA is TGTGCCAGCAGTTACAGGGATGGCTACACCTTC. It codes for CASSYRDGYTF.